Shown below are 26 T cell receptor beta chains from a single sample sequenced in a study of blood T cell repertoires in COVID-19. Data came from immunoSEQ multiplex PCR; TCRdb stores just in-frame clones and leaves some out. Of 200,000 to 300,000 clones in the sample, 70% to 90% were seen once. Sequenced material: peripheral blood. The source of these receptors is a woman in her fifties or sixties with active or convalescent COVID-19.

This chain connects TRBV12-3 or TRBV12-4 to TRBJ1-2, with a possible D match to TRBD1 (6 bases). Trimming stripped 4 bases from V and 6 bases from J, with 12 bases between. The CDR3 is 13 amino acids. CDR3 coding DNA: TGTGCCAGCAGTTCCTCAGGGGCTCATGGCTACACCTTC. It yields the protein CASSSSGAHGYTF.

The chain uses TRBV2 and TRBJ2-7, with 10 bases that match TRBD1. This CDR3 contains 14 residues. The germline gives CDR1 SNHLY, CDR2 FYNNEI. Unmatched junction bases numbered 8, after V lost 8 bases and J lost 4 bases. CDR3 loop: CASGDRGVPYEQYV. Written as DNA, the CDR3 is TGTGCCAGCGGGGACAGGGGCGTTCCGTACGAGCAGTACGTC.

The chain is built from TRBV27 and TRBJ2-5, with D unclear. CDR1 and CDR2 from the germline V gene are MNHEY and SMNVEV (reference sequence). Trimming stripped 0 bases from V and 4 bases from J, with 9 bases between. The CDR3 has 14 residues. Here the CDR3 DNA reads TGTGCCAGCAGTTTATCGACCGGGTTAGAGACCCAGTACTTC. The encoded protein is CASSLSTGLETQYF.

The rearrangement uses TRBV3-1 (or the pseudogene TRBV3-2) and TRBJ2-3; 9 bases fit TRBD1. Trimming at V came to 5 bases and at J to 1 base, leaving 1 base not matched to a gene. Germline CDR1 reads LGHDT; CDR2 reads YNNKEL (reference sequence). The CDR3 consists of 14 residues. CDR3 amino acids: CASSGTGRTDTQYF. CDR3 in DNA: TGTGCCAGCAGCGGGACAGGGCGCACAGATACGCAGTATTTT.

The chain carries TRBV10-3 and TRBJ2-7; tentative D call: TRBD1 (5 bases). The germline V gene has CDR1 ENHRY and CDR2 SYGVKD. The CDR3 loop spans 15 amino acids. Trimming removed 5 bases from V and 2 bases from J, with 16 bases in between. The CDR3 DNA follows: TGTGCCATCAGTATACAGGCCACAACAACCTACGAGCAGTACTTC. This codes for CAISIQATTTYEQYF.

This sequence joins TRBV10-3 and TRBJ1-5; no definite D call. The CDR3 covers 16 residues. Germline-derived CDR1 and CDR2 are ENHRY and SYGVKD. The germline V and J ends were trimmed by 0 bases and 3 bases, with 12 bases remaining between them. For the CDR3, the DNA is TGTGCCATCAGTGAGTCGCAAATGGGCCACAATCAGCCCCAGCATTTT. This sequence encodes CAISESQMGHNQPQHF.

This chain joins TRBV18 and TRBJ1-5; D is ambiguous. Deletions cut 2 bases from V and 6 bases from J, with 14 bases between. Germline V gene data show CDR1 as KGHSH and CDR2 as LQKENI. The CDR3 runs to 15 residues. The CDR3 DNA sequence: TGTGCCAGCTCACCAGCCTCCGGAGAAAGTCAGCCCCAGCATTTT. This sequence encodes CASSPASGESQPQHF.

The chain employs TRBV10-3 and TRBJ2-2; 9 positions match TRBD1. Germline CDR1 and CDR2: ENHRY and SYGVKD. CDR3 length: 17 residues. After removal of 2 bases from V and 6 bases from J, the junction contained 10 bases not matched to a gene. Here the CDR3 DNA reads TGTGCCATCAGTGAGGGGGGACAGGGCGTGAAGGCCGGGGAGCTGTTTTTT. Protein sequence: CAISEGGQGVKAGELFF.

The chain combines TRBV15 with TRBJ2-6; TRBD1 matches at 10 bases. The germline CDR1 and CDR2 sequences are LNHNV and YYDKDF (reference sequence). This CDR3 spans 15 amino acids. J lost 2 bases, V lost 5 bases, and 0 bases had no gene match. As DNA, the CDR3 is TGTGCCACCAGCGGACAGGGGGCTGGGGCCAACGTCCTGACTTTC. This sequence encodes CATSGQGAGANVLTF.

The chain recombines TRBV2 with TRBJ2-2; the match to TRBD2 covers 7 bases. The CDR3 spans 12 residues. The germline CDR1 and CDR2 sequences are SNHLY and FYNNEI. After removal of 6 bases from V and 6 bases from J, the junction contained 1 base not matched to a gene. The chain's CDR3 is CASRGGSGELFF. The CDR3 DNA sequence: TGTGCCAGCAGGGGGGGGTCCGGGGAGCTGTTTTTT.

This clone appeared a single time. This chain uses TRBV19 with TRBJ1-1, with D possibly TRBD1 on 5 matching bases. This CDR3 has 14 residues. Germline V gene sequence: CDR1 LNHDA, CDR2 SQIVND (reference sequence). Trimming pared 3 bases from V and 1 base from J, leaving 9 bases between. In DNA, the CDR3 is TGTGCCAGTAGTATTGGGGCGCGGAACACTGAAGCTTTCTTT. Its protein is CASSIGARNTEAFF.

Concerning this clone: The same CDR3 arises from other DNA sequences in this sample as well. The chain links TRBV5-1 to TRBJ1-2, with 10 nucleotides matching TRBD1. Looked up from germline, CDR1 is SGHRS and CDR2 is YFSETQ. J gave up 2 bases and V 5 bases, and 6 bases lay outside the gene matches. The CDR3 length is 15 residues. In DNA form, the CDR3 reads TGCGCCAGCAGTCTGGGGACAGGGGAAAACTATGGCTACACCTTC. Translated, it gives CASSLGTGENYGYTF. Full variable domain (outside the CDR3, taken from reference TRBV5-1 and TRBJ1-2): KAGVTQTPRYLIKTRGQQVTLSCSPISGHRSVSWYQQTPGQGLQFLFEYFSETQRNKGNFPGRFSGRQFSNSRSEMNVSTLELGDSALYLCASSLGTGENYGYTFGSGTRLTVV.

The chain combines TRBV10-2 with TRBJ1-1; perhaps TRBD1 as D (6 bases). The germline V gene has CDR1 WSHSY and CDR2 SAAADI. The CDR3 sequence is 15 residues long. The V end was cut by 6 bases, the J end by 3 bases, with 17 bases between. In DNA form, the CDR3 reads TGCGCCAGCAGCCCTGCCCGGGACATATACACTGAAGCTTTCTTT. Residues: CASSPARDIYTEAFF.

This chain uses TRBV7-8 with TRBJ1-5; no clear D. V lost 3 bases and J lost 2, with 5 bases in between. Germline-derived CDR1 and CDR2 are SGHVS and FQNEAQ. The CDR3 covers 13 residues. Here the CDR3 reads CASSFGGNQPQHF. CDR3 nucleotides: TGTGCCAGCAGCTTCGGTGGCAATCAGCCCCAGCATTTT.

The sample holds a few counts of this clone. DNA of the CDR3: TGTGCCAGCATGCAGGGCGGTACGCAGTATTTT. The encoded protein is CASMQGGTQYF. The chain is built from TRBV25-1 and TRBJ2-3; a weak D match, TRBD1 (5 bases). In germline, CDR1 is MGHDK, CDR2 SYGVNS. Trimming took 7 bases from V and 8 from J, leaving 10 bases between them. The CDR3 covers 11 residues.

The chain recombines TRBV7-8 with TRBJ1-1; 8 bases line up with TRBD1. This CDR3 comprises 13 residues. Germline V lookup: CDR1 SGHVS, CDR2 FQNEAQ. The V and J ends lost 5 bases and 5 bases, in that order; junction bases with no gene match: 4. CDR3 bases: TGTGCCAGCAGCCGGACAGGGAGGACTGAAGCTTTCTTT. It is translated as CASSRTGRTEAFF.

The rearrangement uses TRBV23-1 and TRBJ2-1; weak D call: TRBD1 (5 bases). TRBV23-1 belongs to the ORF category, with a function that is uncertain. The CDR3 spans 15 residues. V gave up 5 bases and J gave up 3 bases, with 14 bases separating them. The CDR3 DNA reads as TGCGCCAGCAGTTTAGACAGTTCCCGCTACAATGAGCAGTTCTTC. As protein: CASSLDSSRYNEQFF.

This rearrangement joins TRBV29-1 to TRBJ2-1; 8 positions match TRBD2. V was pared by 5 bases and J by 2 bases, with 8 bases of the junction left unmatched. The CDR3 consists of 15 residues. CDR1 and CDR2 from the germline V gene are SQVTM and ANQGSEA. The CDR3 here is CSVPNRLAPYNEQFF. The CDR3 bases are TGCAGCGTTCCCAATCGACTAGCGCCCTACAATGAGCAGTTCTTC.

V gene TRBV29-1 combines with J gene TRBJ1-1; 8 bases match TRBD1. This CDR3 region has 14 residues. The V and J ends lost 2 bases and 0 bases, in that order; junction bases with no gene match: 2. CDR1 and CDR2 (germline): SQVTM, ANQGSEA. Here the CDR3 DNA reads TGCAGCGTTGAACAGGGGGCTATGAACACTGAAGCTTTCTTT. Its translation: CSVEQGAMNTEAFF.

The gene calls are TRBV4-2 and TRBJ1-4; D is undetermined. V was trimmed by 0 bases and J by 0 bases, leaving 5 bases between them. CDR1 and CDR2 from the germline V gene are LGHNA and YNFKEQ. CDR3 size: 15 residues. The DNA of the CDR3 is TGTGCCAGCAGCCAAGAAATCGCAACTAATGAAAAACTGTTTTTT. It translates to CASSQEIATNEKLFF.

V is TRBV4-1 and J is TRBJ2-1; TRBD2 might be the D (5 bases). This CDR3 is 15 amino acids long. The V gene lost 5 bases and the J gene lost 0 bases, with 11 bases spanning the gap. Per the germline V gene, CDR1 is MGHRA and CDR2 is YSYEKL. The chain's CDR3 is CASSKDSSSYNEQFF. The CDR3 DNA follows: TGCGCCAGCAGCAAGGACTCTAGCTCCTACAATGAGCAGTTCTTC.

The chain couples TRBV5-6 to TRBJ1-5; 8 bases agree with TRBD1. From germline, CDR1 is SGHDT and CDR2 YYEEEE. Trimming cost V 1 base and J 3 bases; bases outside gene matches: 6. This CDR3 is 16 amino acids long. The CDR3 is CASSLRGTGHNQPQHF. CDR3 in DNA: TGTGCCAGCAGCTTGAGAGGGACAGGTCACAATCAGCCCCAGCATTTT.

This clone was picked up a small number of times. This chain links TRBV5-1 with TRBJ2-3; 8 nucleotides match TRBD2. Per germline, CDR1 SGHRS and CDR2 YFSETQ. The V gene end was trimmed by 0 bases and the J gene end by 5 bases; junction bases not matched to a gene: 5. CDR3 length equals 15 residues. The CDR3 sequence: CASSLDSGAGDTQYF. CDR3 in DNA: TGCGCCAGCAGCTTGGATAGCGGGGCGGGAGATACGCAGTATTTT.

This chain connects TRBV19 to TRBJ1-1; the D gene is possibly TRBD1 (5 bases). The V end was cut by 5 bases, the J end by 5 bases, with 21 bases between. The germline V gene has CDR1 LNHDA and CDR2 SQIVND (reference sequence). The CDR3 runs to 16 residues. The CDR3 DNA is TGTGCCAGTAGTTCTGGGGGACGGGAGGGACGGACTGAAGCTTTCTTT. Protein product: CASSSGGREGRTEAFF.

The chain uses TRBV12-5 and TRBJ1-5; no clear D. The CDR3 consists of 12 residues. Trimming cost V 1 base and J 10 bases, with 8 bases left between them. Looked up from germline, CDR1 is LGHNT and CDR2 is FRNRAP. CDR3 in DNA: TGTGCTAGTGGTTTGGAGAGCCCCCCCCAGCATTTT. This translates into CASGLESPPQHF. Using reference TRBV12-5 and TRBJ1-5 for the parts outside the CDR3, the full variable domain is DARVTQTPRHKVTEMGQEVTMRCQPILGHNTVFWYRQTMMQGLELLAYFRNRAPLDDSGMPKDRFSAEMPDATLATLKIQPSEPRDSAVYFCASGLESPPQHFGDGTRLSIL.

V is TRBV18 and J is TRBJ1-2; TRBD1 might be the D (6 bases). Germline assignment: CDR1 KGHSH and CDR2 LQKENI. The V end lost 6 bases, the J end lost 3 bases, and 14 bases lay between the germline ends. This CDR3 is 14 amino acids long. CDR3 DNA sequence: TGTGCCAGCTCCCGAGAGGGGGGGTACTATGGCTACACCTTC. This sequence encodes CASSREGGYYGYTF.